This TCR beta chain was observed in a study of PD-1 blockade in classical Hodgkin lymphoma. TCRdb keeps only in-frame clones here, not all; method: immunoSEQ multiplex PCR. In the table there are about 58,000 clones, more than 75% of which are singletons. Whole-study results and caveats: Whoever responded completely had baseline diversity much like that seen in newly diagnosed patients. Newly diagnosed patients reportedly had lower baseline TCR diversity than healthy donors. CD4+ but not CD8+ TCR diversity rose significantly by C4D1.

A remark on this clone: Its specificity is unknown.

V dropped 4 bases and J dropped 6; count of bases not matched to a gene: 12. This CDR3 has 16 amino acids. The germline CDR1 and CDR2 sequences are SGDLS and YYNGEE. Each patient experienced a relapse that followed autologous stem cell transplantation, and brentuximab vedotin exposure varied. The patients, who had relapsed/refractory classical Hodgkin lymphoma, achieved best responses of complete response, partial response or progressive disease. The sequence derives from a human donor with classical Hodgkin lymphoma. The chain carries TRBV9 and TRBJ2-5, with 10 nucleotides matching TRBD2. This material consisted of peripheral blood mononuclear cells (PBMCs), taken before the second cycle of nivolumab. Written as DNA, the CDR3 is TGTGCCAGCAGCCCCCAGAGCGGGGGGGCCGTGAAGACCCAGTACTTC. This sequence encodes CASSPQSGGAVKTQYF.